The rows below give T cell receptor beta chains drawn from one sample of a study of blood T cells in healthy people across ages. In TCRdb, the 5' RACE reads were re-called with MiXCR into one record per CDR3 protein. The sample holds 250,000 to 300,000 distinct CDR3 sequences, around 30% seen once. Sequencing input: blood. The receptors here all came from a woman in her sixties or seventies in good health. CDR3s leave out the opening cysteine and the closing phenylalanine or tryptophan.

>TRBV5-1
ASSSDSVINEQF
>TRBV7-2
ASSLGRFVEGTEAF
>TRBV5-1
ASRRGQGWDTQY
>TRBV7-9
ASSNYNEQF
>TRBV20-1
SVPSGLSGNEQF
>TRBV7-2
ASSEGVQAGGRTQY
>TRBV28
ATLKVKPQQ
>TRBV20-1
SAVTIETQY
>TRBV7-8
ASSLGTGGSNQPQH
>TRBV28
ASRGSPSGANVLT
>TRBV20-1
SAPRTGRGDYNEQF
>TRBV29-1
SARTVSYEQY
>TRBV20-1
SAPRVPRTDTQY
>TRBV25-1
ASSEGLGRTGEGYT
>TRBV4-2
ASSPPGSGSYNEQF
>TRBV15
ATSRGTLGQGESPLH